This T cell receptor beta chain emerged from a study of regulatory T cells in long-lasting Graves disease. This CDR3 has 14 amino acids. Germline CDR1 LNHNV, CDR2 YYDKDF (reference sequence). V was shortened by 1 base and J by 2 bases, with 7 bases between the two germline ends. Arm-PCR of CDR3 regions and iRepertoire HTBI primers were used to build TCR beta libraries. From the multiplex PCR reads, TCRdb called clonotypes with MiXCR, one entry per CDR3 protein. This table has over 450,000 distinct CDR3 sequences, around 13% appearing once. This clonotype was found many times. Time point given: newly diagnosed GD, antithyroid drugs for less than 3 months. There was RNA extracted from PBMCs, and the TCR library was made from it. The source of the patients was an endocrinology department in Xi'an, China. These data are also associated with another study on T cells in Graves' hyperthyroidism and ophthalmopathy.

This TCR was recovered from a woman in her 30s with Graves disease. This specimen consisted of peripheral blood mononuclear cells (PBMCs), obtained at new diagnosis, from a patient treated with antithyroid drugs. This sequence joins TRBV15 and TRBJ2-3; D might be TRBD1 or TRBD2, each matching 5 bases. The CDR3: CATSRAGTTDTQYF. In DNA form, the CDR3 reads TGTGCCACCAGCAGAGCGGGGACCACAGATACGCAGTATTTT.